This is a list of T cell receptor beta chains from one sample in a study of blood T cell repertoires in COVID-19. Method: immunoSEQ multiplex PCR; TCRdb's copy keeps in-frame clones and lacks some. The sample lists about 88,000 clones, 90% occurring once. Sequencing used peripheral blood. The receptors were gathered from a man in his fifties or sixties with acute or convalescent COVID-19. CDR3s include the opening cysteine and the closing phenylalanine or tryptophan. The D gene is left open where the match is weak. A clone size is listed for some rows: how often the clone was seen (once, few, many), or a class if it is expanded.

clone_size d_call j_call v_call cdr3_aa cdr3_nt
. TRBD1 TRBJ1-1 TRBV29-1 CSVEKGARQNTEAFF TGCAGCGTTGAGAAGGGGGCGCGGCAGAACACTGAAGCTTTCTTT
. . TRBJ2-7 TRBV6-2/TRBV6-3 CASSLTRTSYEQYF TGTGCCAGCAGTTTAACTCGGACTTCCTACGAGCAGTACTTC
. . TRBJ1-2 TRBV6-5 CASTHSGGNYGYTF TGTGCCAGCACCCACTCGGGGGGTAACTATGGCTACACCTTC
once . TRBJ1-1 TRBV11-2 CASSQTGGSGNTEAFF TGTGCCAGCAGCCAAACGGGGGGATCGGGGAACACTGAAGCTTTCTTT
. . TRBJ1-4 TRBV7-2 CASSLGREKLFF TGTGCCAGCAGCTTAGGGAGGGAAAAACTGTTTTTT
. TRBD1 TRBJ1-3 TRBV12-5 CASGLETGVTSGNTIYF TGTGCTAGTGGTTTGGAGACAGGGGTCACATCTGGAAACACCATATATTTT
. . TRBJ1-4 TRBV28 CASSLRGGLGEKLFF TGTGCCAGCAGTTTACGGGGAGGGCTGGGGGAAAAACTGTTTTTT
. TRBD1 TRBJ1-4 TRBV7-2 CASSPQGGGEKLFF TGTGCCAGCAGTCCACAGGGGGGCGGTGAAAAACTGTTTTTT
. TRBD1 TRBJ2-7 TRBV5-1 CASSLNRGFSYEQYF TGCGCCAGCAGCTTGAACAGGGGGTTCTCCTACGAGCAGTACTTC
. . TRBJ2-2 TRBV24-1 CATSDSTVNTGELFF TGTGCCACCAGTGATTCAACAGTAAACACCGGGGAGCTGTTTTTT
. . TRBJ2-1 TRBV11-2 CASSLDPGVGAYNEQFF TGTGCCAGCAGCTTAGATCCGGGGGTAGGGGCCTACAATGAGCAGTTCTTC